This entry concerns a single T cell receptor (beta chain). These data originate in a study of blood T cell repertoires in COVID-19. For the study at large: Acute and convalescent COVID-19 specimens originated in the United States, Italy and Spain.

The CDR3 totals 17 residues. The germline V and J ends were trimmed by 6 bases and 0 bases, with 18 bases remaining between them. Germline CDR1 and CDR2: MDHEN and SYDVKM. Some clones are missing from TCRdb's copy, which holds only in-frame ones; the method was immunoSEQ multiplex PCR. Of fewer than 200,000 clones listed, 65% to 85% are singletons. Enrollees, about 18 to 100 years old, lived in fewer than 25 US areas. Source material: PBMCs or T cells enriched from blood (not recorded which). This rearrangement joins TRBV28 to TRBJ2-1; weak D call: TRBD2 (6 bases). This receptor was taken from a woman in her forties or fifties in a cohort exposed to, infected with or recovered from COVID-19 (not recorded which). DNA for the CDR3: TGTGCCAGCAGACCCTTCGGCGGGACGAGCTCCTACAATGAGCAGTTCTTC. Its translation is CASRPFGGTSSYNEQFF.